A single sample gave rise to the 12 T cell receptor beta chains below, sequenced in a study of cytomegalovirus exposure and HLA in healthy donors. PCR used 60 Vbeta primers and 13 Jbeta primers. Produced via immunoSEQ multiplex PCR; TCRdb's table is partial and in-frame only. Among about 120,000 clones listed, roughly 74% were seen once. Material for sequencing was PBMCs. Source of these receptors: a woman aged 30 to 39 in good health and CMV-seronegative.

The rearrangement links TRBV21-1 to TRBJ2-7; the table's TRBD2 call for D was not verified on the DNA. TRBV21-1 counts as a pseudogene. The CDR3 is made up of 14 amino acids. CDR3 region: CASSKRSPMFYEAF. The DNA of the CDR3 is TGTGCCAGCAGCAAAAGGTCCCCGATGTTTTATGAAGCGTTC.

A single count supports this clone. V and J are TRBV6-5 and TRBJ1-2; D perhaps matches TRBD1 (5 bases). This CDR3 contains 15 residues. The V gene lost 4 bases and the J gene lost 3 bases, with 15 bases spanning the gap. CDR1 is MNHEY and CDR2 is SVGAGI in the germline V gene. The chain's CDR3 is CASSSPSGIHYGYTF. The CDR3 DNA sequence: TGTGCCAGCAGTTCCCCTTCAGGGATCCACTATGGCTACACCTTC.

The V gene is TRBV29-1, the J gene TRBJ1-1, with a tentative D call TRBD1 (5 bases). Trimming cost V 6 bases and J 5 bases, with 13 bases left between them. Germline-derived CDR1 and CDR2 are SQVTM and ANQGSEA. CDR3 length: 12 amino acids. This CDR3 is CSVFRDPTEAFF. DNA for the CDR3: TGCAGCGTGTTCAGGGATCCAACTGAAGCTTTCTTT. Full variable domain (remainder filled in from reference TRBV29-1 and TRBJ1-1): SAVISQKPSRDICQRGTSLTIQCQVDSQVTMMFWYRQQPGQSLTLIATANQGSEATYESGFVIDKFPISRPNLTFSTLTVSNMSPEDSSIYLCSVFRDPTEAFFGQGTRLTVV.

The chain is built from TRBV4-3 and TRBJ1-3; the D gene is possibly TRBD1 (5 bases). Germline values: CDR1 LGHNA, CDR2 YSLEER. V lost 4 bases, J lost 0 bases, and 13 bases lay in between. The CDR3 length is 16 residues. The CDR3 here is CASSRGAGSSGNTIYF. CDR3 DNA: TGCGCCAGCAGCCGTGGGGCAGGAAGCTCTGGAAACACCATATATTTT.

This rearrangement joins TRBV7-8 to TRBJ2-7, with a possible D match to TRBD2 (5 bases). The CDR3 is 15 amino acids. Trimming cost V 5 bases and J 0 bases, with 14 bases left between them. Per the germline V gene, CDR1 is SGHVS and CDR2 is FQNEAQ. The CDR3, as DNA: TGTGCCAGCAGCGGCGACTACGCGAGCTCCTACGAGCAGTACTTC. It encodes CASSGDYASSYEQYF.

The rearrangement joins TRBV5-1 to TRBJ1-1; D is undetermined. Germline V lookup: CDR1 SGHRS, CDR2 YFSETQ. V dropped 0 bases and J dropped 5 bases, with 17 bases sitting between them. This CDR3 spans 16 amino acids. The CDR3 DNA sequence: TGCGCCAGCAGCTTGGCCGATATGAGGGTGGGAACTGAAGCTTTCTTT. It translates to CASSLADMRVGTEAFF.

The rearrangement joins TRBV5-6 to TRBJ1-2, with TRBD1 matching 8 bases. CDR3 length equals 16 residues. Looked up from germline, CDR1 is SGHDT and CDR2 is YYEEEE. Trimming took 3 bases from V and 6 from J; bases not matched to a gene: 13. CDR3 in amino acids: CASSSNLRDRRHGYTF. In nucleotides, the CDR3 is TGTGCCAGCAGCTCGAATCTCCGGGACAGGCGCCATGGCTACACCTTC.

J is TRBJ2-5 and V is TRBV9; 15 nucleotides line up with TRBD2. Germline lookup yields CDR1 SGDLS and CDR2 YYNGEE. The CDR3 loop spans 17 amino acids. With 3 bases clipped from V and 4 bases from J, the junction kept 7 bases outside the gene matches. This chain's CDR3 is CASSARRGLAGGETQYF. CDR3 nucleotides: TGTGCCAGCAGCGCACGAAGGGGACTAGCGGGGGGAGAGACCCAGTACTTC.

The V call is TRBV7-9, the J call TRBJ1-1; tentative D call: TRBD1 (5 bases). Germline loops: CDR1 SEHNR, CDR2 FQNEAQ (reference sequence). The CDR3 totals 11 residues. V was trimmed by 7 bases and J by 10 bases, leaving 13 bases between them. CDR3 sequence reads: CASIMGGVAFF. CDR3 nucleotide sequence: TGTGCCAGCATCATGGGAGGGGTAGCTTTCTTT.

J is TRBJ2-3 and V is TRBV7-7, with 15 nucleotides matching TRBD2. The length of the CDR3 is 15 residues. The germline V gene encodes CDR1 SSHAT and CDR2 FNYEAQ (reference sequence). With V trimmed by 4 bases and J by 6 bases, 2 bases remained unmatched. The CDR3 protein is CASSSGLAGGDTQYF. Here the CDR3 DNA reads TGTGCCAGCAGCTCAGGACTAGCGGGAGGGGATACGCAGTATTTT.

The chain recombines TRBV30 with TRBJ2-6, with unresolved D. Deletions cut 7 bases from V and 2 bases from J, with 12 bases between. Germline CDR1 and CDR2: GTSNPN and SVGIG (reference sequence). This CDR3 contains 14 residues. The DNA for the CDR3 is TGTGCCTTGCGAGTCCCCGCTGGGGCCAACGTCCTGACTTTC. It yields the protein CALRVPAGANVLTF.

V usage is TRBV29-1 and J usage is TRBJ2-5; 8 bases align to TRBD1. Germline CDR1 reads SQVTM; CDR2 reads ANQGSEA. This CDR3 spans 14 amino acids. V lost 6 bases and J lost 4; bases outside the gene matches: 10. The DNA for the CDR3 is TGCAGCGTCCGCCCCCAGGGGGCGTTAGAGACCCAGTACTTC. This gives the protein CSVRPQGALETQYF.